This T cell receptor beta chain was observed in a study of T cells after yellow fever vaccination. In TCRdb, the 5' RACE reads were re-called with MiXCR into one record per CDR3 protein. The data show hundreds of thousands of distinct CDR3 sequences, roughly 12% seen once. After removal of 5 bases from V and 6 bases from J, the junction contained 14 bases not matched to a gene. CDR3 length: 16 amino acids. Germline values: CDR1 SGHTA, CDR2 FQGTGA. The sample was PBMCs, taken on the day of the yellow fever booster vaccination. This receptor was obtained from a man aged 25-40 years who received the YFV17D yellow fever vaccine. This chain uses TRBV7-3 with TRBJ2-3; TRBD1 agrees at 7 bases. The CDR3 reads CASSPSYGTESDTQYF. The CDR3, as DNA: TGTGCCAGCAGCCCCTCATACGGGACAGAGAGCGATACGCAGTATTTT.